A single sample gave rise to the 5 T cell receptor beta chains below, sequenced in a study of T cell responses to AZD1222 COVID-19 vaccine. Assay: immunoSEQ multiplex PCR; the TCRdb copy retains only in-frame clones and omits some. Of 150,000 or so clones in the sample, 75% to 95% were seen once. Sequenced material: peripheral blood, taken on day 0 of AZD1222 vaccination. These receptors were collected from an adult in good health.

The chain couples TRBV19 to TRBJ1-1; 7 bases are shared with TRBD1. The CDR3 has 14 amino acids. The V gene end was trimmed by 5 bases and the J gene end by 3 bases; junction bases not matched to a gene: 6. Germline loops: CDR1 LNHDA, CDR2 SQIVND (reference sequence). The CDR3, as DNA: TGTGCCAGTAGTTTCAGGGGGACAGACACTGAAGCTTTCTTT. As protein: CASSFRGTDTEAFF.

The chain uses TRBV19 and TRBJ2-1; 7 bases are a match to TRBD2. V dropped 5 bases and J dropped 6; count of bases not matched to a gene: 7. CDR1 and CDR2 from the germline V gene are LNHDA and SQIVND (reference sequence). This CDR3 region has 14 residues. The CDR3 coding sequence is TGTGCCAGTAGTGCCTACCGGGGGGTCAATGAGCAGTTCTTC. Its translation: CASSAYRGVNEQFF.

This clone appeared once. This chain connects TRBV5-1 to TRBJ1-1; D unclear. The germline V gene has CDR1 SGHRS and CDR2 YFSETQ. With 0 bases removed from V and 1 base from J, the gap between germline ends came to 4 bases. The CDR3 consists of 13 residues. The CDR3 reads CASSLGWNTEAFF. The CDR3 nucleotides read TGCGCCAGCAGCTTGGGGTGGAACACTGAAGCTTTCTTT. The full variable domain, its missing parts supplied by reference TRBV5-1 and TRBJ1-1, is KAGVTQTPRYLIKTRGQQVTLSCSPISGHRSVSWYQQTPGQGLQFLFEYFSETQRNKGNFPGRFSGRQFSNSRSEMNVSTLELGDSALYLCASSLGWNTEAFFGQGTRLTVV.

This chain links TRBV7-2 with TRBJ2-7, with D perhaps TRBD1 (5 bases). This CDR3 spans 15 amino acids. V was pared by 1 base and J by 2 bases, with 12 bases between. Germline CDR1 is SGHTA and CDR2 is FQGNSA. This chain's CDR3 is CASSLGQGAAYEQYF. CDR3 DNA sequence: TGTGCCAGCAGCTTAGGGCAGGGCGCAGCCTACGAGCAGTACTTC.

CDR3 DNA sequence: TGTGCCATCAGTGAGTGGACTAGCGGGGGCCGGGAAAACATTCAGTACTTC. Its translation is CAISEWTSGGRENIQYF. This rearrangement joins TRBV10-3 to TRBJ2-4; 13 bases match TRBD2. In germline, CDR1 is ENHRY, CDR2 SYGVKD. The CDR3 has 17 residues. V dropped 1 base and J dropped 5; count of bases not matched to a gene: 5.